One and the same sample provided the 22 T cell receptor beta chains below, sequenced in a study of T cells in tumors after PD-1 blockade. Profiling relied on immunoSEQ multiplex PCR, and the TCRdb table lists in-frame clones only, not all of them. The sample yields about 59,000 clones, roughly 78% seen once. This specimen consisted of PBMCs, obtained before anti-PD-1 treatment. Every receptor here comes from a human donor with basal cell carcinoma.

The chain has TRBV7-9 and TRBJ1-5; 9 positions agree with TRBD1. V was pared by 1 base and J by 7 bases, with 8 bases of the junction left unmatched. From germline, CDR1 is SEHNR and CDR2 FQNEAQ (reference sequence). This CDR3 has 16 residues. The CDR3 loop reads CASSLGDRVGDQPQHF. CDR3 coding DNA: TGTGCCAGCAGCTTAGGGGACAGGGTTGGCGACCAGCCCCAGCATTTT.

There are many counts of this clone. The chain combines TRBV9 with TRBJ2-7; D is unresolved. This CDR3 is 14 amino acids long. Germline V gene data show CDR1 as SGDLS and CDR2 as YYNGEE. V lost 3 bases to trimming and J lost 0 bases, with 10 bases between them. The CDR3 DNA follows: TGTGCCAGCAGCGATCGGGCCGCCTCCTACGAGCAGTACTTC. Translating it yields CASSDRAASYEQYF.

The genes are TRBV27 and TRBJ1-5, with 7 bases fitting TRBD1. With 5 bases clipped from V and 2 bases from J, the junction kept 3 bases outside the gene matches. Germline values: CDR1 MNHEY, CDR2 SMNVEV (reference sequence). The CDR3 is 14 amino acids. The CDR3 loop reads CASSPGTGNQPQHF. The CDR3 coding sequence is TGTGCCAGCAGTCCAGGGACAGGCAATCAGCCCCAGCATTTT.

This chain connects TRBV30 to TRBJ1-1, with D possibly being TRBD1 (5 bases). CDR3 length: 15 residues. Germline lookup yields CDR1 GTSNPN and CDR2 SVGIG (reference sequence). Trimming pared 3 bases from V and 3 bases from J, leaving 17 bases between. Written as DNA, the CDR3 is TGTGCCTGGAGGGAGCGGGGGAAGGGGCACACTGAAGCTTTCTTT. Translated, it gives CAWRERGKGHTEAFF.

The V gene is TRBV3-1 (or the pseudogene TRBV3-2), the J gene TRBJ1-5; TRBD1 might be the D (5 bases). The CDR3 totals 15 residues. V was cut by 5 bases and J by 7 bases, with 18 bases left in between. CDR1 LGHDT and CDR2 YNNKEL come from the germline V gene (reference sequence). CDR3 in amino acids: CASSLSTGFNQPQHF. As DNA, the CDR3 is TGTGCCAGCAGCTTATCTACAGGCTTCAACCAGCCCCAGCATTTT.

This clone was observed once. The rearrangement joins TRBV20-1 to TRBJ2-5, with TRBD2 identical over 11 bases. The V gene end was trimmed by 3 bases and the J gene end by 2 bases; junction bases not matched to a gene: 8. CDR1 DFQATT and CDR2 SNEGSKA come from the germline V gene (reference sequence). This CDR3 contains 16 residues. The CDR3 protein is CSASTSGGSGQETQYF. CDR3 nucleotide sequence: TGCAGTGCTAGTACTAGCGGGGGCTCGGGGCAAGAGACCCAGTACTTC.

This clone was seen more than once but under ten times. V gene TRBV30 combines with J gene TRBJ1-5, with TRBD1 as a possible D gene (5 bases). The germline V gene encodes CDR1 GTSNPN and CDR2 SVGIG (reference sequence). The CDR3 runs to 13 residues. Trimming shortened V by 0 bases and J by 5 bases, and 8 bases separated the two germline ends. In nucleotides, the CDR3 is TGTGCCTGGAGTGTACAGGATCATCAGCCCCAGCATTTT. This gives the protein CAWSVQDHQPQHF.

This clone was observed a handful of times. The chain has TRBV10-3 and TRBJ2-7; TRBD2 might be the D (6 bases). V shed 2 bases and J shed 1 base, with 12 bases lying between them. The length of the CDR3 is 15 residues. From germline, CDR1 is ENHRY and CDR2 SYGVKD. CDR3 DNA sequence: TGTGCCATCAGTGAGGTCGGGAGCGGGTCCTACGAGCAGTACTTC. Its translation is CAISEVGSGSYEQYF.

The V call is TRBV6-5, the J call TRBJ2-7; 7 nucleotides align to TRBD2. The junction had 3 bases not matched to a gene; V was cut back by 0 bases and J by 4 bases. Per the germline V gene, CDR1 is MNHEY and CDR2 is SVGAGI. The CDR3 consists of 14 residues. The CDR3 region has the DNA TGTGCCAGCAGTTACTCGGGGGGGGAATACGAGCAGTACTTC. It codes for CASSYSGGEYEQYF.

This clone was seen more than once but under ten times. This rearrangement joins TRBV5-1 to TRBJ1-5, with D unclear. Germline V gene data show CDR1 as SGHRS and CDR2 as YFSETQ. Trimming left V 4 bases short and J 0 bases short, with 8 bases between. This CDR3 spans 14 amino acids. The CDR3 nucleotides read TGCGCCAGCAGCCCGGGTGATAGCAATCAGCCCCAGCATTTT. As protein: CASSPGDSNQPQHF.

J is TRBJ2-7 and V is TRBV30; D tentatively reads TRBD1 or TRBD2 (5 bases each). The CDR3 runs to 12 residues. Trimming shortened V by 5 bases and J by 4 bases, and 12 bases separated the two germline ends. CDR1 and CDR2 (germline): GTSNPN, SVGIG (reference sequence). CDR3 amino acids: CAWGQGPYEQYF. The CDR3 DNA sequence: TGTGCCTGGGGGCAGGGACCGTACGAGCAGTACTTC.

The rearrangement uses TRBV4-1 and TRBJ2-5, with D maybe TRBD2 (5 bases). Germline V gene data show CDR1 as MGHRA and CDR2 as YSYEKL. The CDR3 has 14 residues. V was trimmed by 4 bases and J by 3 bases, leaving 12 bases between them. In DNA, the CDR3 is TGCGCCAGCAGCCGGACTGGGCTAAAAGAGACCCAGTACTTC. This translates into CASSRTGLKETQYF.

The chain combines TRBV4-1 with TRBJ2-5, with D hard to call. Trimming took off 4 bases at V and 0 bases at J, with 9 bases between the two ends. Per the germline V gene, CDR1 is MGHRA and CDR2 is YSYEKL. The CDR3 extends over 14 amino acids. The CDR3 here is CASSRAPDQETQYF. CDR3 nucleotide sequence: TGCGCCAGCAGCCGAGCCCCGGACCAAGAGACCCAGTACTTC.

This chain joins TRBV30 and TRBJ2-1; possibly TRBD1 for D (5 bases). Germline CDR1 and CDR2: GTSNPN and SVGIG (reference sequence). Trimming cost V 5 bases and J 6 bases, with 8 bases left between them. The CDR3 has 11 amino acids. CDR3 DNA: TGTGCCTGGGGACACTTCAATGAGCAGTTCTTC. Its protein product is CAWGHFNEQFF.

The V gene is TRBV3-1 (or the pseudogene TRBV3-2), the J gene TRBJ2-7, with TRBD2 identical over 7 bases. V was pared by 2 bases and J by 3 bases, with 22 bases of the junction left unmatched. Germline CDR1 is LGHDT and CDR2 is YNNKEL (reference sequence). The CDR3 length is 20 residues. The DNA of the CDR3 is TGTGCCAGCAGCCAAAATATCTTGGGGGGGACGAAAGGTAGATTCTACGAGCAGTACTTC. Translation gives CASSQNILGGTKGRFYEQYF.

The V and J genes are TRBV3-1 (or the pseudogene TRBV3-2) and TRBJ2-3; tentative D call: TRBD2 (5 bases). This CDR3 contains 12 residues. Germline lookup yields CDR1 LGHDT and CDR2 YNNKEL (reference sequence). Trimming pared 6 bases from V and 8 bases from J, leaving 12 bases between. In nucleotides, the CDR3 is TGTGCCAGCAGTGCAGAGAGGGTTACGCAGTATTTT. This translates into CASSAERVTQYF.

The chain is built from TRBV4-2 and TRBJ2-5, with a tentative D call TRBD1 (6 bases). The germline V gene has CDR1 LGHNA and CDR2 YNFKEQ. V lost 2 bases to trimming and J lost 5 bases, with 9 bases between them. The CDR3 runs 13 residues. In nucleotides, the CDR3 is TGTGCCAGCAGCCAAATTACAGGGGAGACCCAGTACTTC. It yields the protein CASSQITGETQYF.

This clone was seen a few times. V usage is TRBV10-1 and J usage is TRBJ1-5; D unresolved. Per germline, CDR1 WNHNN and CDR2 SYGVQD (reference sequence). Trimming left V 2 bases short and J 3 bases short, with 5 bases between. The CDR3 totals 13 residues. The CDR3 region has the DNA TGCGCCAGCAGTGAGGACTTCAATCAGCCCCAGCATTTT. Its translation is CASSEDFNQPQHF.

V is TRBV6-9 and J is TRBJ1-5; the match to TRBD1 covers 7 bases. Losses at the gene ends were 8 bases for V and 5 bases for J; bases not matched to a gene: 6. The CDR3 has 13 amino acids. Germline V gene lookup returns CDR1 MNHGY and CDR2 SVAAGI. The CDR3 DNA reads as TGTGCCAGCCTCACAGGGGAGTATCAGCCCCAGCATTTT. Amino acids: CASLTGEYQPQHF.

The V call is TRBV3-1 (or the pseudogene TRBV3-2), the J call TRBJ2-5, with D tentatively TRBD2 (6 bases). CDR1 and CDR2 from the germline V gene are LGHDT and YNNKEL (reference sequence). This CDR3 has 15 residues. Deletions cut 1 base from V and 4 bases from J, with 13 bases between. DNA for the CDR3: TGTGCCAGCAGCCAAGGGATGGGGGGAGGAGAGACCCAGTACTTC. Translation: CASSQGMGGGETQYF.

The genes are TRBV5-5 and TRBJ2-1; 9 positions match TRBD2. V lost 5 bases and J lost 9; bases outside the gene matches: 6. The CDR3 covers 13 residues. In germline, CDR1 is SGHKS, CDR2 YYEKEE (reference sequence). The CDR3 DNA is TGTGCCAGCAGACCAGGACTAGCGTTTGAGCAGTTCTTC. It is translated as CASRPGLAFEQFF.

This chain joins TRBV11-3 and TRBJ2-2; 7 nucleotides align to TRBD2. From germline, CDR1 is SGHNT and CDR2 YENEEA. V lost 3 bases, J lost 3 bases, and 4 bases stayed unmatched. The CDR3 is made up of 15 amino acids. CDR3 region: CASSLASGDTGELFF. The DNA of the CDR3 is TGTGCCAGCAGCTTGGCTAGCGGAGACACCGGGGAGCTGTTTTTT. Full variable domain (outside the CDR3, taken from reference TRBV11-3 and TRBJ2-2): EAGVVQSPRYKIIEKKQPVAFWCNPISGHNTLYWYLQNLGQGPELLIRYENEEAVDDSQLPKDRFSAERLKGVDSTLKIQPAELGDSAVYLCASSLASGDTGELFFGEGSRLTVL.